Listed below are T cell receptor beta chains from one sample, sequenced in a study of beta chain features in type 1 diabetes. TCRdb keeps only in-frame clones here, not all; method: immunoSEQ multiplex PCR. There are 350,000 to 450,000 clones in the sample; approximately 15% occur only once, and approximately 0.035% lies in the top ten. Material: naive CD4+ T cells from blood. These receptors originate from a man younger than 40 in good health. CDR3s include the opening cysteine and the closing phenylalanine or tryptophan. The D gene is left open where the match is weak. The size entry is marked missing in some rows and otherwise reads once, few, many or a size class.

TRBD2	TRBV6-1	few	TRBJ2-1	CAISEYGTSGRGNEQFF	TGTGCCATCAGTGAGTATGGAACTAGCGGGAGAGGAAATGAGCAGTTCTTC
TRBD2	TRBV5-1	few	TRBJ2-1	CASSLASGAYNEQFF	TGCGCCAGCAGCTTGGCTAGCGGGGCCTACAATGAGCAGTTCTTC
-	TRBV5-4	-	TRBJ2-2	CASGRAIDTGELFF	TGTGCCAGCGGCAGGGCAATAGACACCGGGGAGCTGTTTTTT
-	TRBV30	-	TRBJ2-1	CAWDFSSYNEQFF	TGTGCCTGGGACTTCAGCTCCTACAATGAGCAGTTCTTC
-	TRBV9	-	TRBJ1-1	CASSVSLAIGTEAFF	TGTGCCAGCAGCGTATCCCTCGCGATTGGCACTGAAGCTTTCTTT
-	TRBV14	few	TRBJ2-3	CASSPTRWSTDTQYF	TGTGCCAGCAGTCCAACTAGGTGGAGCACAGATACGCAGTATTTT
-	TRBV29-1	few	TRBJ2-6	CSVEAGANVLTF	TGCAGCGTTGAAGCCGGGGCCAACGTCCTGACTTTC
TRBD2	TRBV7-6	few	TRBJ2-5	CASRPLAQETQYF	TGTGCCAGCAGGCCACTAGCGCAAGAGACCCAGTACTTC
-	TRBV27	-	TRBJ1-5	CASSPSTEVQPQHF	TGTGCCAGCAGTCCCTCGACAGAAGTGCAGCCCCAGCATTTT
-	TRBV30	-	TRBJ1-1	CACYPEAFF	TGTGCCTGTTACCCCGAAGCTTTCTTT
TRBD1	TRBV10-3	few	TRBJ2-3	CAISERTGGADTQYF	TGTGCCATCAGTGAAAGGACAGGGGGTGCGGATACGCAGTATTTT
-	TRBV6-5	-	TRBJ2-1	CASSYGRSYNEQFF	TGTGCCAGCAGTTACGGGAGGTCCTACAATGAGCAGTTCTTC
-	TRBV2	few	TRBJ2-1	CASSLSADNEQFF	TGTGCCAGCAGTTTAAGTGCCGACAATGAGCAGTTCTTC
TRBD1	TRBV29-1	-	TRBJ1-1	CSASDRGNTEAFF	TGCAGCGCCTCGGACAGGGGAAACACTGAAGCTTTCTTT
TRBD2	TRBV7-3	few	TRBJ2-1	CASSPGLAVNEQFF	TGTGCCAGCAGTCCGGGACTAGCGGTAAATGAGCAGTTCTTC
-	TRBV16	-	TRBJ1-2	CASSHLEPYNYGYTF	TGTGCCAGCAGTCACCTGGAGCCTTATAACTATGGCTACACCTTC
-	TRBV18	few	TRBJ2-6	CASSPLVSSGANVLTF	TGTGCCAGCTCTCCTCTGGTATCCTCTGGGGCCAACGTCCTGACTTTC
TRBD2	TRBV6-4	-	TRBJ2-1	CASRREVSSYNEQFF	TGTGCCAGCAGGCGGGAGGTCAGCTCCTACAATGAGCAGTTCTTC
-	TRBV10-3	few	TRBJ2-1	CAISETKEQFF	TGTGCCATCAGTGAGACCAAGGAGCAGTTCTTC
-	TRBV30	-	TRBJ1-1	CAWSALQGKAFF	TGTGCCTGGAGCGCGCTCCAGGGTAAAGCTTTCTTT
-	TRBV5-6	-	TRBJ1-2	CASSYRSYGYTF	TGTGCCAGCAGCTACAGGAGCTATGGCTACACCTTC
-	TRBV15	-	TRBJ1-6	CATSPGQGSPLHF	TGTGCCACAAGCCCGGGACAAGGCTCACCCCTCCACTTT
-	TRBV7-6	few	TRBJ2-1	CASSFTESSYNEQFF	TGTGCCAGCAGCTTTACGGAAAGCTCCTACAATGAGCAGTTCTTC
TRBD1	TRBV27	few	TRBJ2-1	CASSRWGQQQFF	TGTGCCAGCAGCCGTTGGGGACAGCAGCAGTTCTTC
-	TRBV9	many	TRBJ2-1	CASSVGPRPSMGDNEQFF	TGTGCCAGCAGCGTAGGACCCAGGCCCTCCATGGGGGACAATGAGCAGTTCTTC
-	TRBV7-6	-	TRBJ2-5	CASSLGSAKETQYF	TGTGCCAGCAGCTTAGGTTCAGCGAAAGAGACCCAGTACTTC
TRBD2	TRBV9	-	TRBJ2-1	CASSVGLAGVINEQFF	TGTGCCAGCAGCGTTGGGCTAGCGGGAGTGATAAATGAGCAGTTCTTC
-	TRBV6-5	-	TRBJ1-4	CASSQGGEKLFF	TGTGCCAGCAGTCAAGGGGGTGAAAAACTGTTTTTT
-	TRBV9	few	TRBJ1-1	CASSASGTLNTEAFF	TGTGCCAGCAGCGCTAGCGGGACACTTAACACTGAAGCTTTCTTT
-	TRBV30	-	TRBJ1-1	CAWSATGNTEASF	TGTGCCTGGAGTGCCACGGGGAACACTGAAGCTTCCTTT
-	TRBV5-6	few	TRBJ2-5	CASSFGARPQETQYF	TGTGCCAGCAGCTTTGGCGCACGGCCCCAAGAGACCCAGTACTTC
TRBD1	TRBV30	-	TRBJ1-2	CAWTRGPDYGYTF	TGTGCCTGGACCAGGGGGCCGGACTATGGCTACACCTTC
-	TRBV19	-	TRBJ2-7	CASSGFKGYEQYF	TGTGCCAGTAGTGGATTCAAGGGTTACGAGCAGTACTTC
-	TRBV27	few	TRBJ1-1	CASSLLRGAEAFF	TGTGCCAGCAGTTTATTGAGGGGTGCTGAAGCTTTCTTT